A single sample gave rise to the 28 T cell receptor beta chains below, sequenced in a study of CD4 T cells in relation to SARS-CoV-2 and coronaviruses. Their specific antigens are unknown. Method: immunoSEQ multiplex PCR; TCRdb's copy keeps in-frame clones and lacks some. The table shows over 20,000 clones, with over 70% occurring only once. Unexposed donor CD4+ T cells date from 2011-2018, before the COVID-19 pandemic. CD4+ T cells were isolated from the cells after more than nine days of culture. The sequencing input was CD4+ T cells from PBMCs, cultured in vitro. All receptors derive from a human donor in good health.

The chain links TRBV7-2 to TRBJ2-7; a weak D match, TRBD2 (5 bases). The V gene lost 1 base and the J gene lost 5 bases, with 12 bases spanning the gap. Germline V CDR1 and CDR2: SGHTA, FQGNSA. This CDR3 is built from 14 residues. CDR3 nucleotides: TGTGCCAGCAGCTTAGGGCGGGCAGGAGACGAGCAGTACTTC. This codes for CASSLGRAGDEQYF.

The chain is built from TRBV12-3 or TRBV12-4 and TRBJ1-6; D gene unclear. The V and J ends lost 1 base and 9 bases respectively, with 4 bases between them. The CDR3 loop spans 12 amino acids. As DNA, the CDR3 is TGTGCCAGCAGTTTAGAGGTTTCACCCCTCCACTTT. Its protein product is CASSLEVSPLHF.

This chain connects TRBV2 to TRBJ1-5, with TRBD1 as a possible D gene (5 bases). V was cut by 4 bases and J by 1 base, with 11 bases left in between. Germline V gene lookup returns CDR1 SNHLY and CDR2 FYNNEI. CDR3 length: 15 amino acids. CDR3: CASSGIQVSNQPQHF. Written as DNA, the CDR3 is TGTGCCAGCAGTGGGATACAGGTCAGCAATCAGCCCCAGCATTTT.

V and J are TRBV4-1 and TRBJ1-1; 7 bases map to TRBD1. This CDR3 has 16 residues. With V trimmed by 4 bases and J by 6 bases, 14 bases remained unmatched. Germline V lookup: CDR1 MGHRA, CDR2 YSYEKL. CDR3 amino acids: CASSPSGQRLGSEAFF. In DNA, the CDR3 is TGCGCCAGCAGCCCTTCGGGACAGAGGCTAGGTTCTGAAGCTTTCTTT.

In nucleotides, the CDR3 is TGTGCCAGCAGTTTGGGCAGGATAAGCTACACCTTC. Encoded protein: CASSLGRISYTF. The chain couples TRBV2 to TRBJ1-2; D gene unclear. This CDR3 spans 12 amino acids. Germline assignment: CDR1 SNHLY and CDR2 FYNNEI. The V gene lost 5 bases and the J gene lost 9 bases, with 13 bases spanning the gap.

This clone has only one observation. In DNA, the CDR3 is TGTGCCAGCAGTAGAAGACAGAGCACAGATACGCAGTATTTT. This translates into CASSRRQSTDTQYF. The rearrangement uses TRBV3-1 (or the pseudogene TRBV3-2) and TRBJ2-3; D is possibly TRBD1 (5 bases). CDR1 LGHDT and CDR2 YNNKEL come from the germline V gene (reference sequence). The CDR3 covers 14 residues. Trimming removed 6 bases from V and 0 bases from J, with 10 bases in between.

The chain has TRBV2 and TRBJ2-1, with D possibly matching TRBD1 (5 bases). From germline, CDR1 is SNHLY and CDR2 FYNNEI. Trimming took 1 base from V and 9 from J, leaving 13 bases between them. The CDR3 contains 14 residues. The CDR3 spells CASSEGSWGVEQFF. Here the CDR3 DNA reads TGTGCCAGCAGTGAAGGTTCCTGGGGCGTTGAGCAGTTCTTC.

In DNA form, the CDR3 reads TGCAGCGTTGAAGATAGGATGGGATCTGAGACCCAGTACTTC. Encoded protein: CSVEDRMGSETQYF. The chain employs TRBV29-1 and TRBJ2-5; D uncertain. From germline, CDR1 is SQVTM and CDR2 ANQGSEA. V was trimmed by 0 bases and J by 5 bases, leaving 13 bases between them. This CDR3 contains 14 residues.

The genes are TRBV29-1 and TRBJ1-1, with D tentatively TRBD1 (5 bases). The CDR3 covers 14 residues. CDR1 SQVTM and CDR2 ANQGSEA come from the germline V gene. The germline V and J ends were trimmed by 2 bases and 1 base, with 11 bases remaining between them. In DNA, the CDR3 is TGCAGCGTTGAAACCAGGGTCGCGAACACTGAAGCTTTCTTT. Translated, it gives CSVETRVANTEAFF.

The chain joins TRBV19 to TRBJ1-2, with D maybe TRBD1 (6 bases). CDR1 is LNHDA, CDR2 SQIVND, per germline (reference sequence). Trimming removed 0 bases from V and 4 bases from J, with 12 bases in between. The CDR3 contains 15 residues. CDR3 nucleotides: TGTGCCAGTAGTATAGAGCAGGGGAGTCCCTATGGCTACACCTTC. Amino acids: CASSIEQGSPYGYTF.

This chain's CDR3 is CASSERLTGELFF. DNA for the CDR3: TGTGCCAGCAGTGAAAGGCTCACCGGGGAGCTGTTTTTT. The genes are TRBV2 and TRBJ2-2, with unresolved D. The germline CDR1 and CDR2 sequences are SNHLY and FYNNEI. The CDR3 spans 13 residues. V was shortened by 2 bases and J by 4 bases, with 5 bases between the two germline ends. Looking up the rest from reference TRBV2 and TRBJ2-2 gives the full variable domain: EPEVTQTPSHQVTQMGQEVILRCVPISNHLYFYWYRQILGQKVEFLVSFYNNEISEKSEIFDDQFSVERPDGSNFTLKIRSTKLEDSAMYFCASSERLTGELFFGEGSRLTVL.

To note about this clone: Relative to the germline gene, one junction end is altered; a read error may explain this. V is TRBV6-2 or TRBV6-3 and J is TRBJ2-3, with 8 bases aligning to TRBD2. The CDR3 runs 13 residues. CDR1 and CDR2 from the germline V gene are MNHEY and SVGEGT. CDR3 DNA sequence: TGTGCCAGCAGTTGGACTAGCAAAGATACGCAGTATTTT. Translating it yields CASSWTSKDTQYF.

The chain is built from TRBV18 and TRBJ2-7; the D gene is possibly TRBD2 (6 bases). Germline CDR1 is KGHSH and CDR2 is LQKENI. Between the trimmed V and J ends, which lost 0 bases and 2 bases, there was a span of 14 bases. This CDR3 comprises 16 residues. The CDR3 is CASSPPSGTGAYEQYF. The CDR3 DNA sequence: TGTGCCAGCTCACCACCTTCAGGGACGGGGGCCTACGAGCAGTACTTC.

The rearrangement joins TRBV9 to TRBJ1-1, with a tentative D call TRBD1 (6 bases). The CDR3 consists of 13 residues. V shed 6 bases and J shed 11 bases, with 20 bases lying between them. The V gene's germline CDR1 is SGDLS and CDR2 YYNGEE. The CDR3 is CASTLAGGRGAFF. The CDR3 DNA reads as TGTGCCAGCACCTTGGCTGGGGGTAGGGGGGCTTTCTTT.

This clone was found a few times. This chain uses TRBV2 with TRBJ2-2; D not resolved. With 4 bases removed from V and 4 bases from J, the gap between germline ends came to 7 bases. In germline, CDR1 is SNHLY, CDR2 FYNNEI. The CDR3 spans 13 residues. The CDR3 here is CASSAKPTGELFF. As DNA, the CDR3 is TGTGCCAGCAGTGCAAAACCCACCGGGGAGCTGTTTTTT.

The chain joins TRBV6-5 to TRBJ1-4; 7 bases line up with TRBD1. The CDR3 loop spans 14 amino acids. Germline-derived CDR1 and CDR2 are MNHEY and SVGAGI. V shed 4 bases, J shed 7 bases, and the junction held 6 bases outside the gene matches. CDR3 region: CASSWEGDSEKLFF. The CDR3 DNA reads TGTGCCAGCAGTTGGGAGGGGGACAGTGAAAAACTGTTTTTT.

This clone has a single count. The chain combines TRBV6-5 with TRBJ2-4, with unresolved D. The germline V gene encodes CDR1 MNHEY and CDR2 SVGAGI. The CDR3 runs 16 residues. V was trimmed by 2 bases and J by 0 bases, leaving 11 bases between them. For the CDR3, the DNA is TGTGCCAGCAGTTACGTGGCTACTGCAGCCAAAAACATTCAGTACTTC. Its protein product is CASSYVATAAKNIQYF.

The rearrangement links TRBV3-1 (or the pseudogene TRBV3-2) to TRBJ2-7; 10 nucleotides match TRBD1. Germline V gene data show CDR1 as LGHDT and CDR2 as YNNKEL (reference sequence). The CDR3 is 14 amino acids. Losses at the gene ends were 6 bases for V and 3 bases for J; bases not matched to a gene: 5. The chain's CDR3 is CASRFGTGDYEQYF. The CDR3 DNA is TGTGCCAGCAGGTTCGGGACAGGGGACTACGAGCAGTACTTC.

J is TRBJ1-4 and V is TRBV6-5; unclear D gene. This CDR3 region has 15 residues. Germline CDR1 is MNHEY and CDR2 is SVGAGI. Trimming took off 6 bases at V and 5 bases at J, with 16 bases between the two ends. The CDR3 DNA reads TGTGCCAGCAGCTTGACGGGGAGTTACAATGAAAAACTGTTTTTT. Its protein product is CASSLTGSYNEKLFF.

This clone was picked up one time. The gene calls are TRBV6-1 and TRBJ2-7, with D perhaps matching TRBD2 (6 bases). Trimming took off 3 bases at V and 0 bases at J, with 12 bases between the two ends. This CDR3 region has 15 residues. Germline CDR1 is MNHNS and CDR2 is SASEGT. In DNA, the CDR3 is TGTGCCAGCAGTGAGGGGTTGGGACTCTCCTACGAGCAGTACTTC. It translates to CASSEGLGLSYEQYF.

The V gene is TRBV7-2, the J gene TRBJ1-6; D unresolved. V was clipped by 8 bases and J by 8 bases, with 16 bases between them. This CDR3 is 14 amino acids long. Germline V gives CDR1 SGHTA, CDR2 FQGNSA. CDR3 residues: CASGENTDYSPLHF. CDR3 bases: TGTGCCAGCGGGGAAAACACGGATTATTCACCCCTCCACTTT.

The chain combines TRBV11-3 with TRBJ2-1; D gene unclear. Germline V CDR1 and CDR2: SGHNT, YENEEA. The V and J ends lost 0 bases and 5 bases respectively, with 8 bases between them. The CDR3 contains 14 residues. CDR3 in amino acids: CASSLEPGNNEQFF. The CDR3 nucleotides are TGTGCCAGCAGCTTAGAACCCGGCAACAATGAGCAGTTCTTC.

The rearrangement uses TRBV9 and TRBJ1-1; TRBD1 matches at 8 bases. The CDR3 loop spans 18 amino acids. Germline CDR1 reads SGDLS; CDR2 reads YYNGEE. With V trimmed by 0 bases and J by 0 bases, 10 bases remained unmatched. The CDR3 sequence: CASSVVGVGGQVNTEAFF. As DNA, the CDR3 is TGTGCCAGCAGCGTAGTAGGGGTGGGGGGACAGGTGAACACTGAAGCTTTCTTT. Full variable domain (outside the CDR3, taken from reference TRBV9 and TRBJ1-1): DSGVTQTPKHLITATGQRVTLRCSPRSGDLSVYWYQQSLDQGLQFLIQYYNGEERAKGNILERFSAQQFPDLHSELNLSSLELGDSALYFCASSVVGVGGQVNTEAFFGQGTRLTVV.

This rearrangement joins TRBV30 to TRBJ2-5; D not resolved. The V gene's germline CDR1 is GTSNPN and CDR2 SVGIG (reference sequence). This CDR3 comprises 11 residues. V was clipped by 5 bases and J by 5 bases, with 9 bases between them. The CDR3 DNA is TGTGCCTGGGCACACGGGGAGACCCAGTACTTC. This translates into CAWAHGETQYF. Together with reference TRBV30 and TRBJ2-5, the CDR3 gives the full variable domain: SQTIHQWPATLVQPVGSPLSLECTVEGTSNPNLYWYRQAAGRGLQLLFYSVGIGQISSEVPQNLSASRPQDRQFILSSKKLLLSDSGFYLCAWAHGETQYFGPGTRLLVL.

The chain uses TRBV5-6 and TRBJ1-2; D remains ambiguous. The CDR3 totals 18 residues. Germline V gene data show CDR1 as SGHDT and CDR2 as YYEEEE. Trimming stripped 0 bases from V and 5 bases from J, with 23 bases between. The CDR3 nucleotides read TGTGCCAGCAGCTTGGGATTGGGTCGTTCGATAGGGCTTTATGGCTACACCTTC. Its translation is CASSLGLGRSIGLYGYTF.

This chain uses TRBV6-2 or TRBV6-3 with TRBJ2-3; no definite D call. The CDR3 length is 11 residues. V was shortened by 5 bases and J by 3 bases, with 3 bases between the two germline ends. Per the germline V gene, CDR1 is MNHEY and CDR2 is SVGEGT. The CDR3 DNA reads as TGTGCCAGCAGTACTACAGATACGCAGTATTTT. Translated: CASSTTDTQYF.

V usage is TRBV7-2 and J usage is TRBJ2-3; D tentatively reads TRBD1 or TRBD2 (5 bases each). With 3 bases removed from V and 0 bases from J, the gap between germline ends came to 10 bases. CDR1 is SGHTA and CDR2 is FQGNSA in the germline V gene. The CDR3 runs to 15 residues. The CDR3 sequence: CASSFLGASTDTQYF. CDR3 DNA: TGTGCCAGCAGCTTCCTCGGGGCGAGCACAGATACGCAGTATTTT.

This chain's CDR3 is CASSPGPVATNEKLFF. CDR3 bases: TGTGCCAGCAGCCCCGGCCCCGTTGCAACTAATGAAAAACTGTTTTTT. The genes are TRBV5-4 and TRBJ1-4; D gene uncertain. The germline V and J ends were trimmed by 4 bases and 0 bases, with 13 bases remaining between them. The length of the CDR3 is 16 residues. Germline V gives CDR1 SGHNT, CDR2 YYREEE (reference sequence). The variable domain in full, completed from reference TRBV5-4 and TRBJ1-4, reads ETGVTQSPTHLIKTRGQQVTLRCSSQSGHNTVSWYQQALGQGPQFIFQYYREEENGRGNFPPRFSGLQFPNYSSELNVNALELDDSALYLCASSPGPVATNEKLFFGSGTQLSVL.